This T cell receptor (beta chain) was sequenced in a study of blood T cell repertoires in COVID-19. Study-level background: Whether acute or convalescent, the COVID-19 samples came from the United States, Italy and Spain. Sample material is recorded as cDNA or gDNA derived from T cells, B-cell-depleted T cells, or PBMCs.

The V end lost 7 bases, the J end lost 1 base, and 7 bases lay between the germline ends. The germline V gene has CDR1 LNHDA and CDR2 SQIVND (reference sequence). The CDR3 consists of 12 residues. Source study methods: Estimates of nucleated cell counts were drawn from the amplification of reference gene primers. This table comes from immunoSEQ multiplex PCR, and its TCRdb copy is limited to in-frame clones, with some not included. That table gives V, J and clone size, and the DNA gave D and trimming. Among about 350,000 clones listed, about 87% were seen once. Sequences were obtained from peripheral blood. The receptor was derived from a man aged 25 to 40 with COVID-19, enrolled during active disease. This chain connects TRBV19 to TRBJ1-1; D might be TRBD1 (6 bases). CDR3 nucleotide sequence: TGTGCCAGTATGGGACAGAACACTGAAGCTTTCTTT. It specifies CASMGQNTEAFF.